A selection of T cell receptor beta chains follows, all from one sample in a study of blood T cell repertoires in COVID-19. The repertoire was sequenced with immunoSEQ multiplex PCR; TCRdb's copy has only in-frame clones and lacks some. The table has 150,000 to 200,000 clones, over 80% seen once; the top ten hold less than 9.5%. The specimen sequenced was peripheral blood. These receptors came from a woman aged 55-75 years with COVID-19, enrolled during active disease. Both conserved end residues are part of each CDR3. A D gene is named only where the DNA matches it firmly. The size field is filled for only some rows; it gives once, few, many or a size class.

>NA|TRBJ1-1|NA|TRBV28
TGTGCCAGCAGTTTATTTGGGGTGATCGTTTGGGGAGAGAACACTGAAGCTTTCTTT
CASSLFGVIVWGENTEAFF
>NA|TRBJ1-3|NA|TRBV3-1/TRBV3-2
TGTGCCAGCAGCCAAGAATGGGACACCAACTCTGGAAACACCATATATTTT
CASSQEWDTNSGNTIYF
>NA|TRBJ2-3|NA|TRBV5-1
TGCGCCAGCAGCTACGAGGGGGGGATCACAGATACGCAGTATTTT
CASSYEGGITDTQYF
>NA|TRBJ2-7|once|TRBV30
TGTGCCTGGAGTGTACGGAGGGTGGGGAACGAGCAGTACTTC
CAWSVRRVGNEQYF
>NA|TRBJ2-6|few|TRBV29-1
TGCAGCGTTGGACAGGACGCTGGGGCCAACGTCCTGACTTTC
CSVGQDAGANVLTF
>TRBD2|TRBJ2-7|NA|TRBV13
TGTGCCAGCAGCCCTCTAGCGGGATCCGAGCAGTACTTC
CASSPLAGSEQYF
>TRBD2|TRBJ2-1|once|TRBV4-3
TGCGCCAGCGGGACTAGCGGGAGGGCTGAGCAGTTCTTC
CASGTSGRAEQFF
>NA|TRBJ2-5|NA|TRBV6-6
TGTGCCAGCAGTTACGTCAGGTCGTACCAAGAGACCCAGTACTTC
CASSYVRSYQETQYF
>NA|TRBJ2-5|NA|TRBV5-1
TGCGCCAGCAGCTCCGTTGGGCTATCGGAAGAGACCCAGTACTTC
CASSSVGLSEETQYF
>TRBD2|TRBJ2-1|NA|TRBV24-1
TGTGCCACCAGTGGGGGACTAGCGGGAGTATGGTCCTACAATGAGCAGTTCTTC
CATSGGLAGVWSYNEQFF
>TRBD2|TRBJ2-3|NA|TRBV7-3
TGTGCCAGCAGCTCAGGACTAGCGGGCACAGATACGCAGTATTTT
CASSSGLAGTDTQYF
>NA|TRBJ2-5|NA|TRBV5-4
TGTGCCAGCAGCTTGGGGGCAGGAGAGACCCAGTACTTC
CASSLGAGETQYF
>TRBD2|TRBJ2-1|NA|TRBV28
TGTGCCAGCAGCGGGACTAGCGGGAGGGTCAATGAGCAGTTCTTC
CASSGTSGRVNEQFF
>TRBD1|TRBJ2-6|NA|TRBV10-3
TGTGCCATCACCCCGACAGGGCCCTCTGGGGCCAACGTCCTGACTTTC
CAITPTGPSGANVLTF
>NA|TRBJ2-1|NA|TRBV11-2
TGTGCCAGCAGCTTCGGGGGATCCTACAATGAGCAGTTCTTC
CASSFGGSYNEQFF
>TRBD1|TRBJ1-1|NA|TRBV19
TGTGCCAGTAAAGTGACAGGGGCATCTAACACTGAAGCTTTCTTT
CASKVTGASNTEAFF
>NA|TRBJ2-2|NA|TRBV28
TGTGCCAGCAGTTTTGCGACAGCCGGTCGGGGGGAGCTGTTTTTT
CASSFATAGRGELFF
>NA|TRBJ1-1|NA|TRBV6-2/TRBV6-3
TGTGCCAGCAGTCAACGGGACGGGGGGAACACTGAAGCTTTCTTT
CASSQRDGGNTEAFF
>TRBD1|TRBJ1-5|NA|TRBV4-1
TGCGCCAGCAGCCAAATACAGGGGTGGCAGCCCCAGCATTTT
CASSQIQGWQPQHF
>NA|TRBJ2-5|NA|TRBV5-1
TGCGCCAGCAGCCCAAGGACAGCTATACGAGAGACCCAGTACTTC
CASSPRTAIRETQYF
>TRBD1|TRBJ1-2|NA|TRBV18
TGTGCCAGCTCACCAGACCCCGGGACAGGGGCTAACTATGGCTACACCTTC
CASSPDPGTGANYGYTF
>NA|TRBJ1-6|NA|TRBV2
TGTGCCAGCAGTGATCTAACAGGGATGAATTCACCCCTCCACTTT
CASSDLTGMNSPLHF
>TRBD1|TRBJ2-4|NA|TRBV6-1
TGTGCCAGCAGGGAACAGGGGGCTGAAGCCAAAAACATTCAGTACTTC
CASREQGAEAKNIQYF
>TRBD2|TRBJ2-5|NA|TRBV4-1
TGCGCCAGCAGCCAAGATCGGGGGGGTCAAGAGACCCAGTACTTC
CASSQDRGGQETQYF
>TRBD1|TRBJ1-2|few|TRBV19
TGTGCCAGTAGTACCCCCGGGACAGGGGCTTATGGCTACACCTTC
CASSTPGTGAYGYTF
>TRBD1|TRBJ1-6|NA|TRBV29-1
TGCAGCGTTGGGGACAGGGGATCACCCCTCCACTTT
CSVGDRGSPLHF
>NA|TRBJ2-1|once|TRBV2
TGTGCCAGCAGTGAACAACGGACTTTTCTCTTC
CASSEQRTFLF
>TRBD2|TRBJ2-3|NA|TRBV3-1/TRBV3-2
TGTGCCAGCAGCCATAGTGCTAGCGGCTTCACAGATACGCAGTATTTT
CASSHSASGFTDTQYF
>TRBD1|TRBJ1-1|NA|TRBV5-1
TGCGCCAGCAGCGGAGGGGTGTCAGGGGGCGAAATCTTGAACACTGAAGCTTTCTTT
CASSGGVSGGEILNTEAFF
>NA|TRBJ2-7|NA|TRBV28
TGTGCCAGCAGTATCCCCGGACAGGTAGCGGACGAGCAGTACTTC
CASSIPGQVADEQYF
>TRBD1|TRBJ2-7|NA|TRBV6-5
TGTGCCAGCAGTCGGACAGGTCAATCCTACGAGCAGTACTTC
CASSRTGQSYEQYF
>TRBD1|TRBJ2-1|few|TRBV25-1
TGTGCCAGCAGTGAAGTAGGGACAGGGGGCTTCTACAATGAGCAGTTCTTC
CASSEVGTGGFYNEQFF
>NA|TRBJ2-7|NA|TRBV18
TGTGCCAGCTCACCACAGAAAGCGGTGAGCTCCTACGAGCAGTACTTC
CASSPQKAVSSYEQYF
>NA|TRBJ2-7|NA|TRBV6-5
TGTGCCAGCCGACCGAAGGACAGTGGAGGCGAGCAGTACTTC
CASRPKDSGGEQYF
>TRBD2|TRBJ2-1|NA|TRBV4-2
TGTGCCAGCAGCAAGGGACTAGCGGGGGCTGACAATGAGCAGTTCTTC
CASSKGLAGADNEQFF
>TRBD1|TRBJ2-5|NA|TRBV5-6
TGTGCCAGCAGCTGGGACAGTGTACAAGAGACCCAGTACTTC
CASSWDSVQETQYF
>NA|TRBJ2-1|NA|TRBV5-1
TGCGCCAGCAGCTTGGACAGGGCCTTTCACAATGAGCAGTTCTTC
CASSLDRAFHNEQFF
>TRBD1|TRBJ1-1|NA|TRBV6-5
TGTGCCAGCAGTTCTCCGAAAAGGGGGCAGGGCACTGAAGCTTTCTTT
CASSSPKRGQGTEAFF
>NA|TRBJ1-1|NA|TRBV28
TGTGCCAGCAGTCCCCATCCCAGGGAGGGCGACACTGAAGCTTTCTTT
CASSPHPREGDTEAFF
>NA|TRBJ1-6|NA|TRBV25-1
TGTGCCAGCAGTGAATTGTCCGGGACGGGGGGTTCACCCCTCCACTTT
CASSELSGTGGSPLHF
>TRBD1|TRBJ2-3|NA|TRBV15
TGTGCCACCAGCAGGGGAGAGACAGGGCGCACAGATACGCAGTATTTT
CATSRGETGRTDTQYF
>NA|TRBJ1-2|NA|TRBV29-1
TGCAGCGCTGCCTCTAAGGGGAATGGCTACACCTTC
CSAASKGNGYTF
>NA|TRBJ1-1|NA|TRBV2
TGTGCCAGCGGCGGGGATTTGGGCACTGAAGCTTTCTTT
CASGGDLGTEAFF
>NA|TRBJ1-1|NA|TRBV6-6
TGTGCCAGCAGTTACTACGAACAGGCGAACACTGAAGCTTTCTTT
CASSYYEQANTEAFF
>NA|TRBJ2-4|many|TRBV7-6
TGTGCCAGCAGCTTACCAACAGGGATTACGGACAAAAACATTCAGTACTTC
CASSLPTGITDKNIQYF
>TRBD1|TRBJ1-2|once|TRBV27
TGTGCCAGCAGTTTTCGGGGACAGGGGGATAACTATGGCTACACCTTC
CASSFRGQGDNYGYTF
>NA|TRBJ1-5|NA|TRBV9
TGTGCCAGCAGCTCTAGGAGGCGAAACCAAGTGATCAATCAGCCCCAGCATTTT
CASSSRRRNQVINQPQHF
>NA|TRBJ2-7|NA|TRBV3-1/TRBV3-2
TGTGCCAGCAGCCGACAGCTTGAACCCTACGAGCAGTACTTC
CASSRQLEPYEQYF
>NA|TRBJ1-2|NA|TRBV28
TGTGCCAGTCTCATGGGTGGGGGCAAGCGCTATGGCTACACCTTC
CASLMGGGKRYGYTF
>TRBD1|TRBJ2-2|NA|TRBV7-9
TGTGCCAGCAGCCCCCTTGGACAGGCGATCACGAACACCGGGGAGCTGTTTTTT
CASSPLGQAITNTGELFF
>TRBD1|TRBJ1-2|NA|TRBV10-1
TGCGCCAGCAATGACAGGGAACACGGCTACACCTTC
CASNDREHGYTF
>NA|TRBJ2-6|once|TRBV6-2/TRBV6-3
TGTGCCAGCAGTTACTACCCTGGAGTTCAGGGGGCCAACGTCCTGACTTTC
CASSYYPGVQGANVLTF
>NA|TRBJ2-7|NA|TRBV6-5
TGTGCCACCGCCCGAGGGACTTTCTCATACGAGCAGTACTTC
CATARGTFSYEQYF
>TRBD2|TRBJ2-3|NA|TRBV9
TGTGCCAGCAGCACTGGGACTAGCTGGAGGCTCACAGATACGCAGTATTTT
CASSTGTSWRLTDTQYF